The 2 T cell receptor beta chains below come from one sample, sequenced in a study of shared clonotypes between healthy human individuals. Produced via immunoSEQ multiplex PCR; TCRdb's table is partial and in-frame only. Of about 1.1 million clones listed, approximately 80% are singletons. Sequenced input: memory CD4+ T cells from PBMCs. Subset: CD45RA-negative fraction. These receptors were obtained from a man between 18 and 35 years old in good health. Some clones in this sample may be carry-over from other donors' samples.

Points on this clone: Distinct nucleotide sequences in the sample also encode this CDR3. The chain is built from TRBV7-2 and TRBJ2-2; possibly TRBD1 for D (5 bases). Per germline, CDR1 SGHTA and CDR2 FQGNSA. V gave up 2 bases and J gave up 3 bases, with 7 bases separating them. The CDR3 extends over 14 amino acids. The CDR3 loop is CASSLTGYTGELFF. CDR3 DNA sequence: TGTGCCAGCAGCTTAACAGGCTACACCGGGGAGCTGTTTTTT. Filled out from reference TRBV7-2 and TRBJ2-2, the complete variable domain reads GAGVSQSPSNKVTEKGKDVELRCDPISGHTALYWYRQSLGQGLEFLIYFQGNSAPDKSGLPSDRFSAERTGGSVSTLTIQRTQQEDSAVYLCASSLTGYTGELFFGEGSRLTVL.

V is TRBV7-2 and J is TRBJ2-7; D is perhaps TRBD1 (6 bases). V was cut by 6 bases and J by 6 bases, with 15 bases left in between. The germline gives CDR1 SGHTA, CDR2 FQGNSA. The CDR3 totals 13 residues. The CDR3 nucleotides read TGTGCCAGCAGTCGACAGGTTAGGCTCGAGCAGTACTTC. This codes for CASSRQVRLEQYF.